Ten or more counts support the clone carrying this T cell receptor (beta chain). The germline gives CDR1 MDHEN, CDR2 SYDVKM. This CDR3 has 16 amino acids. V lost 2 bases to trimming and J lost 2 bases; unmatched junction nucleotides: 8. These data come from a study of T cells in Graves' hyperthyroidism and ophthalmopathy. It was considered stable Graves' hyperthyroidism when ophthalmopathy did not progress within 18 months. Amplified regions were TCR beta CDR3 sequences from RNA transcripts. Researchers ran a first-round RT-PCR on the TCR CDR3 using the HTBI primer set. TCRdb re-analysed the multiplex PCR reads in MiXCR, keeping a single row per CDR3 protein. Among under 450,000 distinct CDR3 sequences, approximately 15% were seen once, and the ten largest hold approximately 14%.

Sequenced: blood. The rearrangement joins TRBV28 to TRBJ2-7; 8 bases align to TRBD1. This sequence originates from a woman aged 18-30 years with Graves' hyperthyroidism. CDR3 nucleotides: TGTGCCAGCAGTTTAGGAGCGACAGGGGTTCCCTACGAGCAGTACTTC. It encodes CASSLGATGVPYEQYF. The full variable domain, in which reference TRBV28 and TRBJ2-7 provide the parts outside the CDR3, is DVKVTQSSRYLVKRTGEKVFLECVQDMDHENMFWYRQDPGLGLRLIYFSYDVKMKEKGDIPEGYSVSREKKERFSLILESASTNQTSMYLCASSLGATGVPYEQYFGPGTRLTVT.